One sample yielded the 15 T cell receptor beta chains listed below, sequenced in a study of beta chain features in type 1 diabetes. Overall study findings and caveats: In every one of the four CD4+ subsets, TCRB CDR3s were moderately but significantly shorter in Type 1 diabetes patients.

What was sequenced were expressed TCRB transcripts, since all of the isolated RNA had been reverse transcribed. Data came from immunoSEQ multiplex PCR; TCRdb stores just in-frame clones and leaves some out. The sample holds around 300,000 clones, approximately 15% seen once. No antigen is known for these receptors. The sample consisted of naive CD4+ T cells from blood. Receptor source: a man aged 18 to 29 with type 1 diabetes.

The chain recombines TRBV11-2 with TRBJ2-5; D gene unclear. The ends were cut back, 0 bases at V and 5 bases at J, with 13 bases in the middle. The CDR3 spans 15 residues. Per germline, CDR1 SGHAT and CDR2 FQNNGV. The CDR3 region is CASSLEAGYWETQYF. DNA for the CDR3: TGTGCCAGCAGCTTAGAGGCAGGCTACTGGGAGACCCAGTACTTC.

In its sample, this clone was seen a few times. The chain recombines TRBV5-4 with TRBJ2-7; D remains ambiguous. The CDR3 spans 11 residues. CDR1 is SGHNT, CDR2 YYREEE, per germline (reference sequence). V lost 4 bases to trimming and J lost 4 bases, with 6 bases between them. This chain's CDR3 is CASSLGYEQYF. The CDR3 nucleotides read TGTGCCAGCAGCCTAGGATACGAGCAGTACTTC.

This clone has more than one count but fewer than ten. The J gene is TRBJ1-4, the V gene TRBV9, with D unclear. Germline V gene lookup returns CDR1 SGDLS and CDR2 YYNGEE. The CDR3 loop spans 14 amino acids. V was pared by 4 bases and J by 1 base, with 8 bases between. The CDR3 coding sequence is TGTGCCAGCAGCCAGGACTTAACTAATGAAAAACTGTTTTTT. Protein: CASSQDLTNEKLFF.

This clone was detected a few times. The CDR3 reads CASSLNRGTYEQYF. The CDR3 DNA is TGTGCCAGCAGCCTTAATAGGGGTACCTACGAGCAGTACTTC. V is TRBV11-2 and J is TRBJ2-7, with TRBD1 as a possible D gene (5 bases). There are 14 residues in the CDR3. The V and J ends lost 5 bases and 2 bases respectively, with 13 bases between them. Germline CDR1 reads SGHAT; CDR2 reads FQNNGV.

The genes are TRBV28 and TRBJ2-7; possible D gene TRBD2, 7 bases. The CDR3 is 16 amino acids. CDR1 is MDHEN and CDR2 is SYDVKM in the germline V gene. Trimming removed 1 base from V and 5 bases from J, with 18 bases in between. The chain's CDR3 is CASSLFVRAGADEQYF. CDR3 coding DNA: TGTGCCAGCAGTTTATTTGTGCGGGCGGGGGCGGACGAGCAGTACTTC.

This chain joins TRBV28 and TRBJ1-2, with a possible D match to TRBD1 (5 bases). The V end lost 2 bases, the J end lost 8 bases, and 12 bases lay between the germline ends. Germline lookup yields CDR1 MDHEN and CDR2 SYDVKM. The CDR3 extends over 13 amino acids. The CDR3 DNA is TGTGCCAGCAGTTTACCCGGGGGGGAAGGCTACACCTTC. It is translated as CASSLPGGEGYTF.

Here the CDR3 reads CAISDHSGNLYNEQFF. CDR3 nucleotide sequence: TGTGCCATCAGTGACCATAGCGGGAACCTCTACAATGAGCAGTTCTTC. V usage is TRBV10-3 and J usage is TRBJ2-1; 8 bases match TRBD2. From germline, CDR1 is ENHRY and CDR2 SYGVKD. The V gene end was trimmed by 3 bases and the J gene end by 3 bases; junction bases not matched to a gene: 7. The CDR3 is made up of 16 amino acids.

The J gene is TRBJ2-7, the V gene TRBV28; 10 nucleotides agree with TRBD1. CDR3 length: 15 amino acids. Per germline, CDR1 MDHEN and CDR2 SYDVKM. The trim removed 3 bases at V and 0 bases at J, leaving 2 bases unmatched. The CDR3 loop reads CASSLGQGLSYEQYF. CDR3 DNA sequence: TGTGCCAGCAGTTTGGGACAGGGGCTCTCCTACGAGCAGTACTTC.

The J gene is TRBJ2-5, the V gene TRBV7-2, with D perhaps TRBD1 (5 bases). V was pared by 4 bases and J by 2 bases, with 17 bases between. CDR3 length: 16 amino acids. Germline V gene sequence: CDR1 SGHTA, CDR2 FQGNSA. The CDR3 sequence is CASSSKGPGVQETQYF. The CDR3 DNA reads as TGTGCCAGCAGCTCAAAGGGGCCGGGTGTTCAAGAGACCCAGTACTTC. Based on the CDR3 plus reference TRBV7-2 and TRBJ2-5, the full variable domain is GAGVSQSPSNKVTEKGKDVELRCDPISGHTALYWYRQSLGQGLEFLIYFQGNSAPDKSGLPSDRFSAERTGGSVSTLTIQRTQQEDSAVYLCASSSKGPGVQETQYFGPGTRLLVL.

This clone appeared a few times. The V call is TRBV6-5, the J call TRBJ1-6, with D unresolved. The V and J ends lost 4 bases and 9 bases respectively, with 7 bases between them. Germline V CDR1 and CDR2: MNHEY, SVGAGI. This CDR3 is built from 12 residues. The CDR3 loop is CASSFSGSPLHF. As DNA, the CDR3 is TGTGCCAGCAGTTTTTCGGGTTCACCCCTCCACTTT.

V is TRBV7-2 and J is TRBJ2-1; a weak D match, TRBD2 (5 bases). CDR1 and CDR2 from the germline V gene are SGHTA and FQGNSA. V was shortened by 5 bases and J by 0 bases, with 11 bases between the two germline ends. The CDR3 is 15 residues long. CDR3 sequence reads: CASSAGLSSYNEQFF. The CDR3 DNA reads TGTGCCAGCAGCGCCGGACTGAGCTCCTACAATGAGCAGTTCTTC.

V gene TRBV28 combines with J gene TRBJ2-6; 10 positions match TRBD1. This CDR3 has 17 residues. With V trimmed by 5 bases and J by 0 bases, 4 bases remained unmatched. The V gene's germline CDR1 is MDHEN and CDR2 SYDVKM. CDR3: CASSPGQGSSGANVLTF. For the CDR3, the DNA is TGTGCCAGCAGTCCGGGACAGGGGAGCTCTGGGGCCAACGTCCTGACTTTC.

This clone was detected a few times. The rearrangement joins TRBV12-5 to TRBJ2-5, with a possible D match to TRBD2 (6 bases). This CDR3 is 15 amino acids long. Germline values: CDR1 LGHNT, CDR2 FRNRAP. Deletions cut 1 base from V and 4 bases from J, with 13 bases between. The CDR3 nucleotides are TGTGCTAGTGGTTTGGGGCAGGGACTGGGAGAGACCCAGTACTTC. Protein: CASGLGQGLGETQYF. The full variable domain, with the rest looked up from reference TRBV12-5 and TRBJ2-5, is DARVTQTPRHKVTEMGQEVTMRCQPILGHNTVFWYRQTMMQGLELLAYFRNRAPLDDSGMPKDRFSAEMPDATLATLKIQPSEPRDSAVYFCASGLGQGLGETQYFGPGTRLLVL.

J is TRBJ2-3 and V is TRBV5-4; D might be TRBD2 (6 bases). Looked up from germline, CDR1 is SGHNT and CDR2 is YYREEE (reference sequence). The CDR3 is 17 amino acids. V was clipped by 0 bases and J by 2 bases, with 16 bases between them. In DNA, the CDR3 is TGTGCCAGCAGCTTGGGAGGGAGGCAGGCCCTCACAGATACGCAGTATTTT. The encoded protein is CASSLGGRQALTDTQYF.

J is TRBJ2-7 and V is TRBV5-6, with D perhaps TRBD2 (6 bases). Germline assignment: CDR1 SGHDT and CDR2 YYEEEE. The CDR3 sequence is 14 residues long. The V and J ends lost 4 bases and 2 bases respectively, with 13 bases between them. The CDR3 sequence is CASSRRGSTYEQYF. The CDR3 DNA is TGTGCCAGCAGCCGGCGGGGATCCACCTACGAGCAGTACTTC.